This record concerns one T cell receptor (beta chain) sequence. This record belongs to a study of T cell responses to AZD1222 COVID-19 vaccine. Libraries were prepared by immunoSEQ multiplex PCR; TCRdb keeps only in-frame clonotypes and omits some of them. The sample consists of about 180,000 clones, 90% of them appearing once. Germline V lookup: CDR1 MNHNY, CDR2 SVGAGI (reference sequence). The CDR3 contains 15 residues. Trimming removed 6 bases from V and 3 bases from J; junction bases left unmatched: 8. The clonotype originates from an adult in good health. The sequencing used peripheral blood, collected on day 0 of AZD1222 vaccination. V gene TRBV6-6 combines with J gene TRBJ2-3; 8 nucleotides line up with TRBD2. The CDR3 reads CASSPRGLATDTQYF. For the CDR3, the DNA is TGTGCCAGCAGCCCTCGAGGACTAGCAACAGATACGCAGTATTTT.